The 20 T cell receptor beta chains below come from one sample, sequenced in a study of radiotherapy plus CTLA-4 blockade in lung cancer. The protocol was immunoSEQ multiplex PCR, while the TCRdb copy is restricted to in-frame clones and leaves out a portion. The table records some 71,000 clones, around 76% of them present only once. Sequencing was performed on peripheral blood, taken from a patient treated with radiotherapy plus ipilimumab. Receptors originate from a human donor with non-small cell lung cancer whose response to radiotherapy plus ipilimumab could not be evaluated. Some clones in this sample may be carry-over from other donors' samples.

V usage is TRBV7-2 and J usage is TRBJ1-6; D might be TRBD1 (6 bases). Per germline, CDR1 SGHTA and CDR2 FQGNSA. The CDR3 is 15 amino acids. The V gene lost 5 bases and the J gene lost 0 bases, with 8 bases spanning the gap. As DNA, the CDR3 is TGTGCCAGCAGCCGCAGGGGCTCCTATAATTCACCCCTCCACTTT. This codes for CASSRRGSYNSPLHF.

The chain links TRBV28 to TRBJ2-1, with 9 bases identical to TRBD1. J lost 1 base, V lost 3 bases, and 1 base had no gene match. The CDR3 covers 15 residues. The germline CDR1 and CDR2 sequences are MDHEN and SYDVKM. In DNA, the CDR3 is TGTGCCAGCAGTTTGGACAGGGGTTCCTACAATGAGCAGTTCTTC. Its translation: CASSLDRGSYNEQFF.

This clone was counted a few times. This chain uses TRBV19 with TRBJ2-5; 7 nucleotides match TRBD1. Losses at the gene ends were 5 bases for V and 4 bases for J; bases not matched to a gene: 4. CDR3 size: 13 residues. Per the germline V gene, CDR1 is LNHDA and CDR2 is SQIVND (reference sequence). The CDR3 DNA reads TGTGCCAGTAGTCGACCAGGGGGAGAGACCCAGTACTTC. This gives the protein CASSRPGGETQYF.

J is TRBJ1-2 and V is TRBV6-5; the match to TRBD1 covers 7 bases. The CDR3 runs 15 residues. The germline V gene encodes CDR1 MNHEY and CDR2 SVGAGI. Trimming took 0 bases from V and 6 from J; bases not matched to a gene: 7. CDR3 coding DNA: TGTGCCAGCAGTTACTCACCAGGGGGACGGGATGGCTACACCTTC. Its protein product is CASSYSPGGRDGYTF.

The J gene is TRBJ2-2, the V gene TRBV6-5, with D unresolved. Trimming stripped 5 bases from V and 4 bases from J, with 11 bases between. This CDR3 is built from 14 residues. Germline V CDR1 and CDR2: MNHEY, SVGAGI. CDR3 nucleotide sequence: TGTGCCAGCAGTCCAGATCGCTTCACCGGGGAGCTGTTTTTT. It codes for CASSPDRFTGELFF.

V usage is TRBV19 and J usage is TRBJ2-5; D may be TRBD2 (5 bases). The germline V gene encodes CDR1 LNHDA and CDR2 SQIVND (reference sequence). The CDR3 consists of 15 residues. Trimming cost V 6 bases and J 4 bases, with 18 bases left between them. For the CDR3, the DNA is TGTGCCAGTAGATCCGTGAGGGCGATAGGAGAGACCCAGTACTTC. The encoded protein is CASRSVRAIGETQYF.

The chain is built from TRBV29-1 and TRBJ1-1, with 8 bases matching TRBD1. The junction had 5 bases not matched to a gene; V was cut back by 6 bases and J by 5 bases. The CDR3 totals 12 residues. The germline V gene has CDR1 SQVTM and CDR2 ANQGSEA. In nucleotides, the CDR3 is TGCAGCGTCCCGGACAGGGTTACTGAAGCTTTCTTT. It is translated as CSVPDRVTEAFF.

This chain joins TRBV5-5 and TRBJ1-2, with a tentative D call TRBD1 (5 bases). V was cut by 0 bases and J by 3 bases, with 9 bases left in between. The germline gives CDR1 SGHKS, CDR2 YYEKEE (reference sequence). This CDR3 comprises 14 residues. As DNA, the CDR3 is TGTGCCAGCAGCTTGGGGCAGGGTCACTATGGCTACACCTTC. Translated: CASSLGQGHYGYTF. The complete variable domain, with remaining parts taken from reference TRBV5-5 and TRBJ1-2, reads DAGVTQSPTHLIKTRGQQVTLRCSPISGHKSVSWYQQVLGQGPQFIFQYYEKEERGRGNFPDRFSARQFPNYSSELNVNALLLGDSALYLCASSLGQGHYGYTFGSGTRLTVV.

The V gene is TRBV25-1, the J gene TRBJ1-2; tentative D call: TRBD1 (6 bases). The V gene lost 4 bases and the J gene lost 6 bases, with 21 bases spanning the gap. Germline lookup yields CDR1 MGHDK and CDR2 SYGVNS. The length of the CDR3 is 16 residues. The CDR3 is CASSGGRGAPVNGYTF. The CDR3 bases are TGTGCCAGCAGTGGCGGGCGGGGGGCTCCCGTCAATGGCTACACCTTC.

The CDR3 bases are TGTGCCAGCAGCACCCCGGGACAGGGAGAGACCCAGTACTTC. It is translated as CASSTPGQGETQYF. This chain links TRBV7-2 with TRBJ2-5, with 9 bases aligning to TRBD1. V lost 5 bases, J lost 4 bases, and 5 bases stayed unmatched. The germline V gene encodes CDR1 SGHTA and CDR2 FQGNSA. CDR3 length equals 14 residues.

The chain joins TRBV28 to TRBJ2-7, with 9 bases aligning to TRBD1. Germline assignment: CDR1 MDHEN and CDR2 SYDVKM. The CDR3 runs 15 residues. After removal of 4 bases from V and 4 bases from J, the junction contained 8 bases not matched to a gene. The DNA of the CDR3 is TGTGCCAGCAGTTCGGGACAGGGATTAGGGTACGAGCAGTACTTC. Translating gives CASSSGQGLGYEQYF.

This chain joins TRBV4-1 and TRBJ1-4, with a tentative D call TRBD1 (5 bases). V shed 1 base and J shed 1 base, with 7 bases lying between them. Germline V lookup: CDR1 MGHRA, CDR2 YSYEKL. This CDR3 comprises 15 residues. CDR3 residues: CASSQGQGTNEKLFF. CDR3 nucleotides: TGCGCCAGCAGCCAAGGGCAGGGAACTAATGAAAAACTGTTTTTT.

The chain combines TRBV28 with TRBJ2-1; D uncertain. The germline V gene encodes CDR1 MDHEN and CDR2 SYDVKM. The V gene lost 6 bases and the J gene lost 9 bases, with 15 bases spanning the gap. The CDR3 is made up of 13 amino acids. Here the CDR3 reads CASSFELNSEQFF. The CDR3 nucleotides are TGTGCCAGCAGCTTCGAACTAAATAGTGAGCAGTTCTTC.

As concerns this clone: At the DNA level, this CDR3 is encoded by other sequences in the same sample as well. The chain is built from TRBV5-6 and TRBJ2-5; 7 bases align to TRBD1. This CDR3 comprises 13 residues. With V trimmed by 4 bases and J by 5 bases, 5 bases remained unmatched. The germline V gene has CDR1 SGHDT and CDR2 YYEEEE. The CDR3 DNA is TGTGCCAGCAGCACAGACAGGGTTGAGACCCAGTACTTC. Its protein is CASSTDRVETQYF.

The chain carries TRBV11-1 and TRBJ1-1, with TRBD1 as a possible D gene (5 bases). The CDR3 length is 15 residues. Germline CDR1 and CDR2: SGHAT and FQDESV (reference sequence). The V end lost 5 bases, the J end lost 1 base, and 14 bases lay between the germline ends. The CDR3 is CASSPTTVWNTEAFF. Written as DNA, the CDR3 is TGTGCCAGCAGCCCGACGACAGTTTGGAACACTGAAGCTTTCTTT. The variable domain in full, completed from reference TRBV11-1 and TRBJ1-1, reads EAEVAQSPRYKITEKSQAVAFWCDPISGHATLYWYRQILGQGPELLVQFQDESVVDDSQLPKDRFSAERLKGVDSTLKIQPAELGDSAMYLCASSPTTVWNTEAFFGQGTRLTVV.

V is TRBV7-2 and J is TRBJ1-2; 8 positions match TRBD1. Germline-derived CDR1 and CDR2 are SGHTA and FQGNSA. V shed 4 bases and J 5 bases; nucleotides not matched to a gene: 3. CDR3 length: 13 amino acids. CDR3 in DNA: TGTGCCAGCAGCTCCGGACAGGGATATGGCTACACCTTC. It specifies CASSSGQGYGYTF.

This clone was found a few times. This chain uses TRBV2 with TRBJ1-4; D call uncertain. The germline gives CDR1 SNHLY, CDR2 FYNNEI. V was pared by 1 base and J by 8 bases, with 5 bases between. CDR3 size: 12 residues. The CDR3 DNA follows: TGTGCCAGCAGTGAAGAGAGAGAAAAACTGTTTTTT. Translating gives CASSEEREKLFF.

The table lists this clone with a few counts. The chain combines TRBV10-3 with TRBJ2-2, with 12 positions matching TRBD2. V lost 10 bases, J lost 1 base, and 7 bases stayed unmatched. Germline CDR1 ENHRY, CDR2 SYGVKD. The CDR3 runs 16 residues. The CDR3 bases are TGTGCCACCAGCGCTAGCGGGGGGGTGAACACCGGGGAGCTGTTTTTT. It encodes CATSASGGVNTGELFF.

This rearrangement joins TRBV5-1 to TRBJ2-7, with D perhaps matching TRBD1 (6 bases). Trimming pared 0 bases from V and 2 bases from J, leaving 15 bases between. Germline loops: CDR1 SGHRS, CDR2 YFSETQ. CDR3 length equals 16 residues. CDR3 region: CASSLATGTLTYEQYF. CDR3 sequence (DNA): TGCGCCAGCAGCTTGGCAACCGGGACACTTACCTACGAGCAGTACTTC.

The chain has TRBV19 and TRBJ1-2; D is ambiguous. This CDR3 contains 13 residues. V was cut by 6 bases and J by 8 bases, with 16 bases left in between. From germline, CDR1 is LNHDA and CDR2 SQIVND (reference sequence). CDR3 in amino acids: CASSSSPTRGYTF. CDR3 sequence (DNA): TGTGCCAGTAGCTCCTCCCCCACTAGGGGCTACACCTTC.